The entry below gives a single T cell receptor (beta chain) sequence along with its context. The entry originates in a study of Ad26.COV2.S vaccination and SARS-CoV-2 variants. The repertoire was sequenced with immunoSEQ multiplex PCR; TCRdb's copy has only in-frame clones and lacks some. The profile shows about 400,000 clones, roughly four fifths of them singletons. Trimming cost V 1 base and J 0 bases, with 11 bases left between them. Germline loops: CDR1 LGHNA, CDR2 YNFKEQ. The CDR3 loop spans 16 amino acids. The treatment is: roughly 18 received Ad26.COV2.S at low or high dose, single or two shots; several received placebo; per-sample allocation not given. Day 63 following the first vaccine or placebo injection was when the samples were taken.

This clonotype was obtained from a person between 18 and 60 years old who received the Ad26.COV2.S COVID-19 vaccine or a placebo. The chain has TRBV4-2 and TRBJ2-3; TRBD2 is a possible D gene (6 bases). Sample: peripheral blood, taken in a trial of Ad26.COV2.S vaccine versus placebo. The CDR3: CASSQVSGASTDTQYF. The CDR3 bases are TGTGCCAGCAGCCAAGTTAGCGGCGCTAGCACAGATACGCAGTATTTT.